The clone carrying this T cell receptor (beta chain) was counted many times. MiXCR, applied by TCRdb to the 5' RACE reads, yields one record per CDR3 protein. Of around 63,000 distinct CDR3 sequences in the sample, 8% to 10% were seen once. The entry originates in a study of early T cells in non-severe SARS-CoV-2 infection. Across the whole study: Sequencing was performed on bulk RNA from unsorted whole blood, leaving chains unpaired.

This clonotype was sampled from an adult who was a healthcare worker with PCR-confirmed SARS-CoV-2 infection or an uninfected control (not recorded which). The material sequenced was whole blood, taken at baseline.

The CDR3 bases are TGTGCCAGCAGCCCCTGGGGACAGGGGCTCTCCTACGAGCAGTACTTC. It codes for CASSPWGQGLSYEQYF. The J gene is TRBJ2-7, the V gene TRBV28; 10 nucleotides align to TRBD1. CDR3 length: 16 amino acids. Trimming cost V 6 bases and J 0 bases; bases outside gene matches: 8. Germline CDR1 is MDHEN and CDR2 is SYDVKM.